This TCR beta chain was profiled in a study of PD-1 blockade in mismatch repair-deficient tumors. CDR3 length: 14 amino acids. The V end lost 2 bases, the J end lost 9 bases, and 16 bases lay between the germline ends. Looked up from germline, CDR1 is SGHDT and CDR2 is YYEEEE. Clones were read by immunoSEQ multiplex PCR, and TCRdb kept only the in-frame ones, dropping some. The sample includes 50,000 to 75,000 clones, around 89% of them seen just once. PCR or immunohistochemistry showed mismatch repair deficiency in every enrolled patient. This TCR was sampled from an adult with mismatch repair-deficient cancer. The material was peripheral blood, obtained 52 weeks after starting pembrolizumab. The chain is built from TRBV5-6 and TRBJ2-3; no clear D. The CDR3 DNA sequence: TGTGCCAGCAGCTTAGAAGGCCCCTTGTCCACGCAGTATTTT. It specifies CASSLEGPLSTQYF.